This T cell receptor beta chain is from a study of T-cell reconstitution after alpha-beta-depleted transplantation in children. The study, taken as a whole, reports: There were reportedly several hundred expanded graft clones from which alpha-beta T cells came about two months after transplant.

Concerning this clonotype: Its antigen is not identified.

Unique molecular identifiers were incorporated into the prepared TCRbeta library. TCRdb reprocessed the PCR reads with MiXCR, giving one entry per CDR3 protein. The data hold about 980,000 distinct CDR3 sequences, with roughly 29% observed a single time. V was clipped by 4 bases and J by 0 bases, with 11 bases between them. Per germline, CDR1 SNHLY and CDR2 FYNNEI. The CDR3 runs 15 residues. The receptor was isolated from a boy less than two years old who had a stem cell transplant for SCID, so the T cells may come from the graft donor. The chain is built from TRBV2 and TRBJ2-3, with D perhaps TRBD2 (6 bases). Sequenced here: PBMCs, mostly from graft donor cells, sampled 360 days after TCRalphabeta/CD19-depleted stem cell transplant. The CDR3 DNA sequence: TGTGCCAGCAGTGCTAGCGAGAGTAGCACAGATACGCAGTATTTT. Encoded protein: CASSASESSTDTQYF.